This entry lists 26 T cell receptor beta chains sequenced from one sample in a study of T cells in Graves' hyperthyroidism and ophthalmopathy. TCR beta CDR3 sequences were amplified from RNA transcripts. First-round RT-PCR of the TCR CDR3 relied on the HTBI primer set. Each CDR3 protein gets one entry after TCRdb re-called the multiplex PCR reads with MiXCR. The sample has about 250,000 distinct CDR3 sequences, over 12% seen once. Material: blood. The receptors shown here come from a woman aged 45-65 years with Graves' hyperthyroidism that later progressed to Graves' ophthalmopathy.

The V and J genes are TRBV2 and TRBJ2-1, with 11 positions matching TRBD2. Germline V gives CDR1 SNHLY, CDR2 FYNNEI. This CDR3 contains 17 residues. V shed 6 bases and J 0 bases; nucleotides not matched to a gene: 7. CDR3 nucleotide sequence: TGTGCCAGCAGGGGACTAGCGGCCACATACTCCTACAATGAGCAGTTCTTC. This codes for CASRGLAATYSYNEQFF. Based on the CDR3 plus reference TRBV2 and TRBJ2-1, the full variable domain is EPEVTQTPSHQVTQMGQEVILRCVPISNHLYFYWYRQILGQKVEFLVSFYNNEISEKSEIFDDQFSVERPDGSNFTLKIRSTKLEDSAMYFCASRGLAATYSYNEQFFGPGTRLTVL.

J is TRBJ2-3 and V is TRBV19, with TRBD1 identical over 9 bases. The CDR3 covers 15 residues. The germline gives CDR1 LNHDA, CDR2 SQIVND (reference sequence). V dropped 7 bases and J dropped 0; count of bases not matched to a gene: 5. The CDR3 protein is CASTGDRASTDTQYF. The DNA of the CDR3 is TGTGCCAGTACCGGGGACAGGGCGAGCACAGATACGCAGTATTTT.

CDR3: CSARDWVGNTEAFF. The CDR3 bases are TGCAGTGCTAGAGATTGGGTCGGGAACACTGAAGCTTTCTTT. This chain joins TRBV20-1 and TRBJ1-1; D call uncertain. V lost 0 bases and J 1 base, leaving 9 bases between the germline ends. CDR1 and CDR2 (germline): DFQATT, SNEGSKA (reference sequence). CDR3 length equals 14 residues.

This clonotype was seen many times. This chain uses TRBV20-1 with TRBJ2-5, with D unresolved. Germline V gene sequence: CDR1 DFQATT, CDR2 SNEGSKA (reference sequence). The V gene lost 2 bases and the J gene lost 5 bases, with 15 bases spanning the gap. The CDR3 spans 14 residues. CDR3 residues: CSARRPAIEETQYF. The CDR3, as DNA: TGCAGTGCTAGAAGACCGGCCATCGAGGAGACCCAGTACTTC.

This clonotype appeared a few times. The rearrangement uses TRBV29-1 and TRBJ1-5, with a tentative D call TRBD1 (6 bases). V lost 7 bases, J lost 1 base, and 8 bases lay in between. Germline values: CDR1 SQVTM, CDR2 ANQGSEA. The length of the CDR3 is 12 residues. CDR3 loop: CSAQGSNQPQHF. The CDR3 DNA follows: TGCAGCGCACAGGGAAGCAATCAGCCCCAGCATTTT.

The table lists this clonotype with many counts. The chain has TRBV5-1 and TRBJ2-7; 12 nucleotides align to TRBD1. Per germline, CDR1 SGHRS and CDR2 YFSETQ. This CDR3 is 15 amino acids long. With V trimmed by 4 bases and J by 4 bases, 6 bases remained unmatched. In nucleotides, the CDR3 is TGCGCCAGCAGCACCGGGACAGGGGGCGGGTACGAGCAGTACTTC. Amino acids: CASSTGTGGGYEQYF.

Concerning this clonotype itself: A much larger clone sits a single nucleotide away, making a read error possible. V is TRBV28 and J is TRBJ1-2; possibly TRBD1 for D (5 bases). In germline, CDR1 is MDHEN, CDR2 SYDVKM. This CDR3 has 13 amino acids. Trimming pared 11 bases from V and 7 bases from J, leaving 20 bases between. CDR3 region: CAGTPGGEFGYTF. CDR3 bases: TGTGCCGGCACCCCGGGGGGGGAATTTGGCTACACCTTC.

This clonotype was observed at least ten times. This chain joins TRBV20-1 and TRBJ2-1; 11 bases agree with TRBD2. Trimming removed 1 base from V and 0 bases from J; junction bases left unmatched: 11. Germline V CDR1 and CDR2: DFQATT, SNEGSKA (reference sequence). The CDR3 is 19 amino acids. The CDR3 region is CSARAFGLAGPSSYNEQFF. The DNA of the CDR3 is TGCAGTGCTAGAGCCTTTGGACTAGCGGGCCCGAGCTCCTACAATGAGCAGTTCTTC.

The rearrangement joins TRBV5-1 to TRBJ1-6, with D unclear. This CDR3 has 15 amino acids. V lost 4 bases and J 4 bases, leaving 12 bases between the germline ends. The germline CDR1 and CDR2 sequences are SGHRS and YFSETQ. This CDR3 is CASSLTTFYNSPLHF. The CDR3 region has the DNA TGCGCCAGCAGCCTGACAACGTTTTATAATTCACCCCTCCACTTT.

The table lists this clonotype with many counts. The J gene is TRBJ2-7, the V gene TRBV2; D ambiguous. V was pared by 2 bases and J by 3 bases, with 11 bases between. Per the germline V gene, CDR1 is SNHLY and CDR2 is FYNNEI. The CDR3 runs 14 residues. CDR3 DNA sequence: TGTGCCAGCAGTGAATGGGCAGCCTACTACGAGCAGTACTTC. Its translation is CASSEWAAYYEQYF.

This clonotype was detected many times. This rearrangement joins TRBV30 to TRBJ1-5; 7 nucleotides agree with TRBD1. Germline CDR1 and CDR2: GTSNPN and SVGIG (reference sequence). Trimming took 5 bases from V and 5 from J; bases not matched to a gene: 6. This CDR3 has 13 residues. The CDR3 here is CAWRHRGDQPQHF. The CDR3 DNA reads TGTGCCTGGCGACACAGGGGCGATCAGCCCCAGCATTTT.

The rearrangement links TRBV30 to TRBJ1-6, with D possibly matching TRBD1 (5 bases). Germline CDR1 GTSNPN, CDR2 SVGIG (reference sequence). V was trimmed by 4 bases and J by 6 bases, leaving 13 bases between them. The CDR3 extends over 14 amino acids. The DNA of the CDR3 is TGTGCCTGGAAATGGTCTGGGACTAATTCACCCCTCCACTTT. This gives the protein CAWKWSGTNSPLHF. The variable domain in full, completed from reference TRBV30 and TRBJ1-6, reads SQTIHQWPATLVQPVGSPLSLECTVEGTSNPNLYWYRQAAGRGLQLLFYSVGIGQISSEVPQNLSASRPQDRQFILSSKKLLLSDSGFYLCAWKWSGTNSPLHFGNGTRLTVT.

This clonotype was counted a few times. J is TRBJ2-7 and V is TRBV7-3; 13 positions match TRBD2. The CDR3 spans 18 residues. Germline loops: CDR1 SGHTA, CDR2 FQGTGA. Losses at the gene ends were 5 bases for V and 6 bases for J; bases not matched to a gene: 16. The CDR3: CASSRYGLAGEGGCEQYF. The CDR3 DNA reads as TGTGCCAGCAGCCGCTACGGACTAGCGGGAGAGGGGGGCTGCGAGCAGTACTTC.

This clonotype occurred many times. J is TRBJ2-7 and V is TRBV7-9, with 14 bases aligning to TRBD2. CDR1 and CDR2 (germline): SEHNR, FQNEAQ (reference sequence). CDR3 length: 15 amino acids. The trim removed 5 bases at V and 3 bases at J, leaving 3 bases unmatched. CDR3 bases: TGTGCCAGCAGCCCAGGGACTAGCGGGAGCTACGAGCAGTACTTC. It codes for CASSPGTSGSYEQYF. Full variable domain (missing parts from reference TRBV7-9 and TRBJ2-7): DTGVSQNPRHKITKRGQNVTFRCDPISEHNRLYWYRQTLGQGPEFLTYFQNEAQLEKSRLLSDRFSAERPKGSFSTLEIQRTEQGDSAMYLCASSPGTSGSYEQYFGPGTRLTVT.

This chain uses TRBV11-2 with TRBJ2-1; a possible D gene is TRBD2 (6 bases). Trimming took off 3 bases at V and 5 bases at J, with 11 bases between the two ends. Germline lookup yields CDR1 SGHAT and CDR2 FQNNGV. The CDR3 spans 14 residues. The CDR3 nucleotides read TGTGCCAGCAGCTTTCTCACTAGCCACAATGAGCAGTTCTTC. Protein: CASSFLTSHNEQFF.

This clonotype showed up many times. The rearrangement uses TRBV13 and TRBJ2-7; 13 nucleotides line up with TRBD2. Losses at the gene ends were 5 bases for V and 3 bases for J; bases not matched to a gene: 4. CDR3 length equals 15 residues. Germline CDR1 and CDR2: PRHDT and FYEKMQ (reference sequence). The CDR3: CASSPGLAGDYEQYF. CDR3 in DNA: TGTGCCAGCAGCCCCGGACTAGCGGGAGACTACGAGCAGTACTTC.

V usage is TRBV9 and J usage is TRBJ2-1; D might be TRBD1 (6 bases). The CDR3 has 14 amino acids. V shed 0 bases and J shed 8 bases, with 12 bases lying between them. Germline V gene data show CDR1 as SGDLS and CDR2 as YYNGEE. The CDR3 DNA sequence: TGTGCCAGCAGCGTAGAGAACAGGGTGCATGAGCAGTTCTTC. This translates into CASSVENRVHEQFF.

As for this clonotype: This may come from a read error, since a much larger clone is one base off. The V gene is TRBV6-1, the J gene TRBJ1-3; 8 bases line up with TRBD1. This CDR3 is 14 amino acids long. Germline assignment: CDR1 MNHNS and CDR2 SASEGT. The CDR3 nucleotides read TGTGCCAGCAGTGCCACAGGGGGTGGAAACATCATATATTTT. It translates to CASSATGGGNIIYF.

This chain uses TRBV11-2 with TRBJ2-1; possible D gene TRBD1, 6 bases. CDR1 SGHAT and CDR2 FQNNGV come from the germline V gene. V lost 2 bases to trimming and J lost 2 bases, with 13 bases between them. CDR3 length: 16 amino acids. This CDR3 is CASSLFGQRPYNEQFF. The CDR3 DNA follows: TGTGCCAGCAGCTTATTCGGACAGAGGCCCTACAATGAGCAGTTCTTC.

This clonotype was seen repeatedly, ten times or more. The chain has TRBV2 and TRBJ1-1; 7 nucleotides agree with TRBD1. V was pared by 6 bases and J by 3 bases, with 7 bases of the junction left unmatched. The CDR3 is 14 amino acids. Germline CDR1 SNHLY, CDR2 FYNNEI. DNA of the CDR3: TGTGCCAGCAGGCTGACAGGGTCGGACACTGAAGCTTTCTTT. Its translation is CASRLTGSDTEAFF. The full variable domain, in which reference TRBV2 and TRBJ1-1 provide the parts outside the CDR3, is EPEVTQTPSHQVTQMGQEVILRCVPISNHLYFYWYRQILGQKVEFLVSFYNNEISEKSEIFDDQFSVERPDGSNFTLKIRSTKLEDSAMYFCASRLTGSDTEAFFGQGTRLTVV.

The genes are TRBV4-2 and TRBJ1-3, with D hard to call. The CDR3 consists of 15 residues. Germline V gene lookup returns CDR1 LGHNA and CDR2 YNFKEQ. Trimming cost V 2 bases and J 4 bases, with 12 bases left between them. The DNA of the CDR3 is TGTGCCAGCAGCCAAAACCCCGGGCCCGGAAACACCATATATTTT. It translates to CASSQNPGPGNTIYF.

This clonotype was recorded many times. CDR3: CASSGARTDYGYTF. DNA of the CDR3: TGTGCCAGCAGCGGCGCTCGAACGGACTATGGCTACACCTTC. The V and J genes are TRBV7-9 and TRBJ1-2; no firm D call. The CDR3 is 14 residues long. Trimming left V 5 bases short and J 3 bases short, with 13 bases between. Germline V gene sequence: CDR1 SEHNR, CDR2 FQNEAQ (reference sequence).

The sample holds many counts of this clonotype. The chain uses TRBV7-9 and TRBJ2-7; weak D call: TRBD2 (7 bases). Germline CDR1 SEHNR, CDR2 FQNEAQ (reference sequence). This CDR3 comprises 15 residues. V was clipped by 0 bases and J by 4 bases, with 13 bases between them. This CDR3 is CASSLALRGQYEQYF. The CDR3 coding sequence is TGTGCCAGCAGCTTAGCTCTGCGGGGGCAGTACGAGCAGTACTTC.

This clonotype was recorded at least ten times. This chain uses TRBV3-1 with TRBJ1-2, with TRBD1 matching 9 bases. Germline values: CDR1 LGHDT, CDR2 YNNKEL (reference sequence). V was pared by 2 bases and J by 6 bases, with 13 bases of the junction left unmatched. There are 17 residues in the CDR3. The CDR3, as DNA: TGTGCCAGCAGCCAAATCTATGCCCCGGGACAGGGTCATGGCTACACCTTC. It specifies CASSQIYAPGQGHGYTF.

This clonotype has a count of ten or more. In nucleotides, the CDR3 is TGCGCCAGCAGGGACAGGGCCGTCACTGAAGCTTTCTTT. This codes for CASRDRAVTEAFF. The chain links TRBV5-1 to TRBJ1-1, with TRBD1 identical over 8 bases. CDR1 SGHRS and CDR2 YFSETQ come from the germline V gene. This CDR3 is 13 amino acids long. With V trimmed by 5 bases and J by 4 bases, 4 bases remained unmatched.

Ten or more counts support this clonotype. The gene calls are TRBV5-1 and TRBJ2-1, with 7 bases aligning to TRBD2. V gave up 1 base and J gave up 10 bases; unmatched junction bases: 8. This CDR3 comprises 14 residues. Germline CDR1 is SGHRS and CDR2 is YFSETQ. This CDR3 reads CASSLRLAQGEQFF. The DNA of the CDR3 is TGCGCCAGCAGCTTGAGACTAGCCCAAGGAGAGCAGTTCTTC.